This T cell receptor beta chain was identified in a study of T cells expressing NK-cell markers. Germline V gene sequence: CDR1 SGHTS, CDR2 YDEGEE. The CDR3 has 16 amino acids. From the 5' RACE reads, TCRdb lists one entry per CDR3 protein and no DNA. This sample contains 300,000 to 450,000 distinct CDR3 sequences. The sequence derives from a man aged 18 to 69 in good health. The sample taken for sequencing was blood T cells: a sorted CD56 or NKG2C T cell subset, CD4+ or CD8+ T cells, or bulk PBMC T cells (not recorded which). The chain couples TRBV5-8 to TRBJ2-1; the TRBD2 assignment by TCRdb is unverifiable without DNA. This chain's CDR3 is CASSSQRGTSYNEQFF.